These T cell receptor beta chains were read from a single sample in a study of cytomegalovirus exposure and HLA in healthy donors. TCRdb's table, derived via immunoSEQ multiplex PCR, lists solely in-frame clones and lacks some. This repertoire shows over 250,000 clones, approximately 83% found once; its top ten account for 0.95% to 1.1%. Sequencing used PBMCs. The origin of the receptors is a woman under 30 in good health and CMV-seronegative. The CDR3 runs from the conserved cysteine through the conserved F or W. D genes are given only for firm matches. Where a row states a size, it is once, few, many or the class of an expanded clone; other rows omit it.

v_gene	d_gene	j_gene	abundance	len	CDR3aa	CDR3nt
TRBV6-5	TRBD2	TRBJ2-1	.	15	CASSYAGGSYNEQFF	TGTGCCAGCAGTTACGCGGGAGGATCCTACAATGAGCAGTTCTTC
TRBV7-8	TRBD2	TRBJ2-7	.	15	CASSLGAGGPYEQYF	TGTGCCAGCAGCCTAGGAGCGGGAGGGCCTTACGAGCAGTACTTC
TRBV7-2	.	TRBJ1-1	.	14	CASSLQGMNTEAFF	TGTGCCAGCAGCTTGCAGGGAATGAACACTGAAGCTTTCTTT
TRBV11-3	.	TRBJ2-7	.	12	CASSPPSYEQYF	TGTGCCAGCAGCCCGCCCAGCTACGAGCAGTACTTC
TRBV6-5	.	TRBJ1-1	.	15	CASTSQSRGNTEAFF	TGTGCCAGCACCTCCCAGAGCAGGGGGAACACTGAAGCTTTCTTT
TRBV25-1	.	TRBJ1-6	few	13	CASSEGQHSPLHF	TGTGCCAGCAGTGAAGGACAGCACTCACCCCTCCACTTT
TRBV5-1	.	TRBJ1-3	.	15	CASSPVTGTGNTIYF	TGCGCCAGCAGCCCCGTGACAGGAACTGGAAACACCATATATTTT
TRBV9	.	TRBJ2-3	.	14	CASSDRASTDTQYF	TGTGCCAGCAGCGACAGAGCTAGCACAGATACGCAGTATTTT
TRBV6-6	.	TRBJ2-1	.	12	CASGFPGAEQFF	TGTGCCAGCGGTTTCCCTGGGGCTGAGCAGTTCTTC
TRBV30	.	TRBJ1-2	.	14	CAWSAYSGGYGYTF	TGTGCCTGGAGTGCCTACTCCGGGGGCTATGGCTACACCTTC
TRBV6-5	.	TRBJ1-1	.	14	CASSYSKYGGEAFF	TGTGCCAGCAGTTACTCGAAATACGGCGGTGAAGCTTTCTTT